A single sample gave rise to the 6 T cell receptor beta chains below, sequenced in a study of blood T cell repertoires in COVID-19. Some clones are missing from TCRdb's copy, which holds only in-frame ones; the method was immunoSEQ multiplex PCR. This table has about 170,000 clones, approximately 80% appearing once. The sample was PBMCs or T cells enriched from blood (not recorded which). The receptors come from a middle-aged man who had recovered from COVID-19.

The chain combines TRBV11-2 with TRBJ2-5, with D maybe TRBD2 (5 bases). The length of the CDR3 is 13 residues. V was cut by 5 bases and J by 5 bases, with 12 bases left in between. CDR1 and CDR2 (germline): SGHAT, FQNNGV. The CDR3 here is CASSPPGMETQYF. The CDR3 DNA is TGTGCCAGCAGCCCCCCGGGAATGGAGACCCAGTACTTC.

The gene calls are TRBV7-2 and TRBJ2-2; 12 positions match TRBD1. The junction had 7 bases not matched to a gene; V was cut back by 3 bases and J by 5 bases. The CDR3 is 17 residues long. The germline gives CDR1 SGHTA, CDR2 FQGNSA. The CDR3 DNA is TGTGCCAGCAGCTTGGGACAGGGGGCTTGGAAAACCGGGGAGCTGTTTTTT. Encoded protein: CASSLGQGAWKTGELFF.

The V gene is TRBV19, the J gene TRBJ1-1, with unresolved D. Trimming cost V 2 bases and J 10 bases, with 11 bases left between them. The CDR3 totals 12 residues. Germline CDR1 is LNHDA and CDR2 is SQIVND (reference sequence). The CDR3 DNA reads TGTGCCAGTAGTATATTCGGCGGGAGAGCTTTCTTT. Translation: CASSIFGGRAFF.

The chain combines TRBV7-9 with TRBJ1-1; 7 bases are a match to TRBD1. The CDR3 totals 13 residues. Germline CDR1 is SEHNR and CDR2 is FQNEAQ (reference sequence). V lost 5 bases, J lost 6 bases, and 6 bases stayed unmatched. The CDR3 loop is CASSTTGFAEAFF. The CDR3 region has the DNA TGTGCCAGCAGCACGACAGGGTTCGCTGAAGCTTTCTTT.

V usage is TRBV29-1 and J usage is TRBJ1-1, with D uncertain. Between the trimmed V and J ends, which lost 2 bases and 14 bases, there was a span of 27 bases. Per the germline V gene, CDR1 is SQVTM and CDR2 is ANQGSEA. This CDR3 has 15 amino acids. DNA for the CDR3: TGCAGCGTTGAACCTATGGCAGGTCCCCAAATAGTTGTCTTCTTT. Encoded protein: CSVEPMAGPQIVVFF.

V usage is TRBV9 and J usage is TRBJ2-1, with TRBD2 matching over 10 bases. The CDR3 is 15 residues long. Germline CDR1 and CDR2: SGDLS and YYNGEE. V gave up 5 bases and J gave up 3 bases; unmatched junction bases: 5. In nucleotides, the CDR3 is TGTGCCAGCAGGGCTAGCGGGGGAAACTACAATGAGCAGTTCTTC. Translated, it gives CASRASGGNYNEQFF. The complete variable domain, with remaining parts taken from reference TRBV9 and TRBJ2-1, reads DSGVTQTPKHLITATGQRVTLRCSPRSGDLSVYWYQQSLDQGLQFLIQYYNGEERAKGNILERFSAQQFPDLHSELNLSSLELGDSALYFCASRASGGNYNEQFFGPGTRLTVL.